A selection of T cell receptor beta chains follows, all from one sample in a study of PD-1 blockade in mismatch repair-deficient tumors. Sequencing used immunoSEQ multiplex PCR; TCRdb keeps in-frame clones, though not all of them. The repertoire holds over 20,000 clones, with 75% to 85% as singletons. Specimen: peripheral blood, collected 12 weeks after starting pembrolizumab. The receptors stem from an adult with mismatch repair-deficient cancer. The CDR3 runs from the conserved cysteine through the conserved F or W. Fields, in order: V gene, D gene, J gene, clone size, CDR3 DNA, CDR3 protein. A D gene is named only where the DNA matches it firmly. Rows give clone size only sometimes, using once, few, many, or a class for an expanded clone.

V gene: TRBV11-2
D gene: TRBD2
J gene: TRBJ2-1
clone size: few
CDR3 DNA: TGTGCCAGCAGCTTAGCGCAGACTAGCGGGAACAATGAGCAGTTCTTC
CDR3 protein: CASSLAQTSGNNEQFF

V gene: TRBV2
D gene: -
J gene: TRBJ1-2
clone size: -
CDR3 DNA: TGTGCCAGCAGACGGGAGGGTCTATTTTATGGCTACACCTTC
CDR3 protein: CASRREGLFYGYTF

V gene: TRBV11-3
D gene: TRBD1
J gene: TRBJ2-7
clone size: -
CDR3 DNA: TGTGCCAGCAGCTCGGCTTGGGAGGGGACAGGGGCCTACGAGCAGTACTTC
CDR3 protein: CASSSAWEGTGAYEQYF

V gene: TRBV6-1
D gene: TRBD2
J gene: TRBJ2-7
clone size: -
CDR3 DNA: TGTGCCAGCAGTGAATGGGGGGGGTCTGCGTGGGAGCAGTACTTC
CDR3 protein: CASSEWGGSAWEQYF

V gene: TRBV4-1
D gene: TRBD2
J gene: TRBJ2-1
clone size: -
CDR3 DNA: TGCGCCAGCAGTCGACACGCTAGCGGGAGCTACAATGAGCAGTTCTTC
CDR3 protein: CASSRHASGSYNEQFF

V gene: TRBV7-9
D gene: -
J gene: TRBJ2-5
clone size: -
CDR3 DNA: TGTGCCAGCAGCTTAGCCCAATCGGTAGAGACCCAGTACTTC
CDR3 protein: CASSLAQSVETQYF

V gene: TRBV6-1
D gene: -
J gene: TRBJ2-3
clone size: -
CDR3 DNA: TGTGCCAGCAGTGAAGGGCTAGCCGCAGATACGCAGTATTTT
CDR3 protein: CASSEGLAADTQYF

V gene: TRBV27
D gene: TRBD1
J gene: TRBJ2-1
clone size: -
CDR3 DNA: TGTGCCAGCAGTGGGGGACAGGGGGCTGTCAATGAGCAGTTCTTC
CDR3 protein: CASSGGQGAVNEQFF

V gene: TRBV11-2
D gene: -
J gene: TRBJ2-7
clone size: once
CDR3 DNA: TGTGCCAGCAGCTTAGATTGGCTCACCTACGAGCAGTACTTC
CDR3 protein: CASSLDWLTYEQYF

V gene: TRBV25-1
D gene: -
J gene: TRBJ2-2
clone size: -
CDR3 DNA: TGTGCCAGCAGCGCAGTTAGAGGCGCCCCGAACACCGGGGAGCTGTTTTTT
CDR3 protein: CASSAVRGAPNTGELFF

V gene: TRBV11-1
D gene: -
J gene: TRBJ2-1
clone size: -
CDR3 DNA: TGTGCCAGCAGCCTTAACGGGAATCACAATGAGCAGTTCTTC
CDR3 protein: CASSLNGNHNEQFF

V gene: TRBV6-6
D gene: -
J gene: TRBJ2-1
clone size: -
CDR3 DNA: TGTGCCAGCAGTTACAGACGGTACAATGAGCAGTTCTTC
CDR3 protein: CASSYRRYNEQFF

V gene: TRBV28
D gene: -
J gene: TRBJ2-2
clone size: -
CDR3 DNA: TGTGCCAGCAGTTGGACTGTCACCGGGGAGCTGTTTTTT
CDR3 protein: CASSWTVTGELFF

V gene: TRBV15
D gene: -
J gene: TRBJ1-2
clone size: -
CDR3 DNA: TGTGCCACCAGCAGAGATCGAAACCTCTATGGCTACACCTTC
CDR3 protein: CATSRDRNLYGYTF

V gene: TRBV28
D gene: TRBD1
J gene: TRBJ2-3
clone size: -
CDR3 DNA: TGTGCCAGCAGTTCGGGACAGGGGACGAACACGCAGTATTTT
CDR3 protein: CASSSGQGTNTQYF

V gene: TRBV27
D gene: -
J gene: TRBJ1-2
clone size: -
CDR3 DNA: TGTGCCAGCAGTCCGGGGCAGCGATATGGCTACACCTTC
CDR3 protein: CASSPGQRYGYTF

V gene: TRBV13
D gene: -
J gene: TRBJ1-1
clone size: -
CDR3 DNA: TGTGCCACCCACCCCCCTTCGGGTAACACTGAAGCTTTCTTT
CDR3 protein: CATHPPSGNTEAFF

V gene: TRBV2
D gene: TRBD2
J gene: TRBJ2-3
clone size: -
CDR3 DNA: TGTGCCAGCAAACTAGCGGCTAGCACAGATACGCAGTATTTT
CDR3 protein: CASKLAASTDTQYF

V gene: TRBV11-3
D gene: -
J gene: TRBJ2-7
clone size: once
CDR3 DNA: TGTGCCAGCAGCTTAGCGAAGCGGACCCTAGGAGAGCAGTACTTC
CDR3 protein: CASSLAKRTLGEQYF

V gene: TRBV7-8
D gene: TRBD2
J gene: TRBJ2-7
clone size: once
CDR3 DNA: TGTGCCAGCAGCTTTGGTCTAGCGGGAATCGAGCAGTACTTC
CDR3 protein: CASSFGLAGIEQYF

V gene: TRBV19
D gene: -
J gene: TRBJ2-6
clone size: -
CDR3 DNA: TGTGCCAGTAGTCCCCCTACTAGGACTGGGGCCAACGTCCTGACTTTC
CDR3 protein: CASSPPTRTGANVLTF

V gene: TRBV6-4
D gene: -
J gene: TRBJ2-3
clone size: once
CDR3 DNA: TGTGCCAGAGACAGGGTAGGGGGACTAGATGCAGATACGCAGTATTTT
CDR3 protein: CARDRVGGLDADTQYF

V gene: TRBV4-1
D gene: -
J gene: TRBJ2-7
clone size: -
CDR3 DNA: TGCGCCAGCAGCCAAGATCCAGCTAGCGAAGCCTACGAGCAGTACTTC
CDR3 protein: CASSQDPASEAYEQYF

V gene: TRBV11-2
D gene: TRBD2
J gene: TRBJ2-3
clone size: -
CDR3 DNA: TGTGCCAGCAGCCCCGGACTAGCGGGAGTGTGGCGCACAGATACGCAGTATTTT
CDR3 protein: CASSPGLAGVWRTDTQYF

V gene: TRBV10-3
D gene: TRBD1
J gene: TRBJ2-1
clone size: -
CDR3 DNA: TGTGCCATTAAGGACAGGGTACTCACCAATGAGCAGTTCTTC
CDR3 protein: CAIKDRVLTNEQFF

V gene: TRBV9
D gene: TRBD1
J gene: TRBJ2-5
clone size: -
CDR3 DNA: TGTGCCAGCAGCGGTTACAGGGGGGATCAAGAGACCCAGTACTTC
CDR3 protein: CASSGYRGDQETQYF

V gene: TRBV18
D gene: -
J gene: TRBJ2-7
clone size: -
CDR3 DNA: TGTGCCAGCTCACTGGAAGATAGCTCCTACGAGCAGTACTTC
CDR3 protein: CASSLEDSSYEQYF

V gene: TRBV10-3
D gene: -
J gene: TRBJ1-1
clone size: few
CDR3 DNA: TGTGCCATCAGTGACGAACACCTCAACACTGAAGCTTTCTTT
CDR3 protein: CAISDEHLNTEAFF

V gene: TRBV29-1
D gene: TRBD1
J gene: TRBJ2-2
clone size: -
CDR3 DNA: TGCAGCGTTGAGGGACAGAGGAACACCGGGGAGCTGTTTTTT
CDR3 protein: CSVEGQRNTGELFF

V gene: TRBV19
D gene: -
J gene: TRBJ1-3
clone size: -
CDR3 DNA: TGTGCCAGTAGTACTGCGGGGTCCTCTGGAAACACCATATATTTT
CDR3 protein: CASSTAGSSGNTIYF

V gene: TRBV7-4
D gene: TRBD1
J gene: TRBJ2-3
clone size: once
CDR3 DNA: TGTGCCAGCAGCTTATCCGGGACAGGGGGTACTGACACAGATACGCAGTATTTT
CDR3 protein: CASSLSGTGGTDTDTQYF

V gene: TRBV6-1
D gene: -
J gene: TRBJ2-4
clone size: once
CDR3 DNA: TGTGCCAGCAGCGATGACCAGGGGAGCATTCAGTACTTC
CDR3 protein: CASSDDQGSIQYF

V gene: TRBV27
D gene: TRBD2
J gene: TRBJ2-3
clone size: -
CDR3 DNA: TGTGCCAGCATTCTCCAGGGGACTAGCGGGAGAGACCTGACAGATACGCAGTATTTT
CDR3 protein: CASILQGTSGRDLTDTQYF